Listed below are T cell receptor beta chains from one sample, sequenced in a study of spatial heterogeneity in lung cancer. TCRdb ran MiXCR on the 5' RACE reads and lists one entry per CDR3 protein. The sample contains around 47,000 distinct CDR3 sequences, less than 9.5% of which appear only once. The sample here was PBMCs, taken at follow-up. These receptors all come from a female donor with early-stage non-small cell lung cancer. The CDR3 runs from the conserved cysteine through the conserved F or W. Fields, in order: D gene, CDR3 length, V gene, clone size, J gene, CDR3 protein, CDR3 DNA. A D gene is named only where the DNA matches it firmly. Clone size appears in some rows only: once, few, many, or a class for an expanded clone.

d_gene: NA
len: 16
v_gene: TRBV4-1
abundance: many
j_gene: TRBJ1-4
CDR3aa: CASSQSPAGSGEKLFF
CDR3nt: TGCGCCAGCAGCCAATCACCGGCGGGATCTGGGGAAAAACTGTTTTTT

d_gene: TRBD2
len: 16
v_gene: TRBV7-2
abundance: NA
j_gene: TRBJ2-3
CDR3aa: CASSRRTSGVPDTQYF
CDR3nt: TGTGCCAGCAGCCGCCGGACTAGCGGGGTCCCGGATACGCAGTATTTT

d_gene: NA
len: 15
v_gene: TRBV18
abundance: NA
j_gene: TRBJ2-3
CDR3aa: CASSPGTGAPDTQYF
CDR3nt: TGTGCCAGCTCACCCGGAACTGGGGCCCCAGATACGCAGTATTTT

d_gene: TRBD1
len: 15
v_gene: TRBV27
abundance: few
j_gene: TRBJ1-6
CDR3aa: CASSFAGQGNSPLHF
CDR3nt: TGTGCCAGCAGTTTTGCGGGACAGGGGAATTCACCCCTCCACTTT

d_gene: NA
len: 14
v_gene: TRBV2
abundance: NA
j_gene: TRBJ2-5
CDR3aa: CASSGDSGEETQYF
CDR3nt: TGTGCCAGCAGTGGAGATTCGGGGGAGGAGACCCAGTACTTC

d_gene: NA
len: 12
v_gene: TRBV28
abundance: many
j_gene: TRBJ1-2
CDR3aa: CASSSGYYGYTF
CDR3nt: TGTGCCAGCAGTTCGGGGTACTATGGCTACACCTTC

d_gene: NA
len: 16
v_gene: TRBV5-1
abundance: few
j_gene: TRBJ2-6
CDR3aa: CASRPPGTSGANVLTF
CDR3nt: TGCGCCAGCAGACCTCCCGGGACCTCTGGGGCCAACGTCCTGACTTTC

d_gene: NA
len: 13
v_gene: TRBV2
abundance: many
j_gene: TRBJ2-1
CDR3aa: CASVGGLISEQFF
CDR3nt: TGTGCCAGCGTGGGGGGGCTGATTAGTGAGCAGTTCTTC

d_gene: TRBD1
len: 14
v_gene: TRBV6-1
abundance: NA
j_gene: TRBJ2-7
CDR3aa: CASSGDRGPYEQYF
CDR3nt: TGTGCCAGCAGTGGGGACAGGGGCCCATACGAGCAGTACTTC

d_gene: TRBD1
len: 13
v_gene: TRBV29-1
abundance: NA
j_gene: TRBJ1-1
CDR3aa: CSVRTGSNTEAFF
CDR3nt: TGCAGCGTTCGGACAGGGTCGAACACTGAAGCTTTCTTT

d_gene: NA
len: 16
v_gene: TRBV29-1
abundance: NA
j_gene: TRBJ2-3
CDR3aa: CSVEFGARTGTDTQYF
CDR3nt: TGCAGCGTTGAATTTGGAGCGAGGACAGGCACAGATACGCAGTATTTT

d_gene: TRBD1
len: 16
v_gene: TRBV3-1
abundance: NA
j_gene: TRBJ2-1
CDR3aa: CASSLEGTGVYNEQFF
CDR3nt: TGTGCCAGCAGCCTGGAGGGGACAGGGGTCTACAATGAGCAGTTCTTC

d_gene: TRBD1
len: 17
v_gene: TRBV28
abundance: many
j_gene: TRBJ2-1
CDR3aa: CASNIPLGQGRYNEQFF
CDR3nt: TGTGCCAGCAACATACCCTTGGGACAGGGAAGGTACAATGAGCAGTTCTTC

d_gene: TRBD1
len: 15
v_gene: TRBV28
abundance: many
j_gene: TRBJ2-2
CDR3aa: CASSSPGQGAGELFF
CDR3nt: TGTGCCAGCAGTTCTCCGGGACAGGGGGCCGGGGAGCTGTTTTTT

d_gene: TRBD1
len: 14
v_gene: TRBV7-2
abundance: many
j_gene: TRBJ1-1
CDR3aa: CASSLQGATTEAFF
CDR3nt: TGTGCCAGCAGCTTGCAGGGGGCCACCACTGAAGCTTTCTTT

d_gene: NA
len: 14
v_gene: TRBV2
abundance: few
j_gene: TRBJ2-6
CDR3aa: CASILSSGANVLTF
CDR3nt: TGTGCCAGCATCCTGAGCTCTGGGGCCAACGTCCTGACTTTC

d_gene: NA
len: 13
v_gene: TRBV5-1
abundance: many
j_gene: TRBJ1-1
CDR3aa: CASSFTPGTEAFF
CDR3nt: TGCGCCAGCAGCTTTACCCCCGGAACTGAAGCTTTCTTT

d_gene: NA
len: 15
v_gene: TRBV7-2
abundance: few
j_gene: TRBJ2-7
CDR3aa: CASSFGGGRAYEQYF
CDR3nt: TGTGCCAGCAGCTTTGGGGGGGGCCGGGCCTACGAGCAGTACTTC